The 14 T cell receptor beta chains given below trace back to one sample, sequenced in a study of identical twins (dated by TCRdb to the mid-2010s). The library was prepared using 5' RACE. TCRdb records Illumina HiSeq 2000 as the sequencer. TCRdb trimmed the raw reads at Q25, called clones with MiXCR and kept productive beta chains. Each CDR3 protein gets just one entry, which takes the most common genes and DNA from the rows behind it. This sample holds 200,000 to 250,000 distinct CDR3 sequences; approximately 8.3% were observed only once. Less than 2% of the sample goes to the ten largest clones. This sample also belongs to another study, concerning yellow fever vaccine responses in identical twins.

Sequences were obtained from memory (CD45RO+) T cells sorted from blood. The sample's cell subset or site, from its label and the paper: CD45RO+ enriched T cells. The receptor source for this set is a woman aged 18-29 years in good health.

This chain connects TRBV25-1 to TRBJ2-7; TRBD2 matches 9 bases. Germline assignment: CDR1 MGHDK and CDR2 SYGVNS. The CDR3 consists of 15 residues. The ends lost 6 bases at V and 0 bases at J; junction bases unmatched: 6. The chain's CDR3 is CASRPAGGSSYEQYF. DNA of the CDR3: TGTGCCAGCAGGCCAGCGGGGGGAAGCTCCTACGAGCAGTACTTC.

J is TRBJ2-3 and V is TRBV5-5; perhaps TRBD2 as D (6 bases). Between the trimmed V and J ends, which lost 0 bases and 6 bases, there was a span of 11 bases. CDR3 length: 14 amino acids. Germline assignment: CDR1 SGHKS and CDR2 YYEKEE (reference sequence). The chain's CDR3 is CASSLDGGVDTQYF. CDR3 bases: TGTGCCAGCAGCTTGGACGGGGGAGTGGATACGCAGTATTTT. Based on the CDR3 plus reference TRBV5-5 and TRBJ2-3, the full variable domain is DAGVTQSPTHLIKTRGQQVTLRCSPISGHKSVSWYQQVLGQGPQFIFQYYEKEERGRGNFPDRFSARQFPNYSSELNVNALLLGDSALYLCASSLDGGVDTQYFGPGTRLTVL.

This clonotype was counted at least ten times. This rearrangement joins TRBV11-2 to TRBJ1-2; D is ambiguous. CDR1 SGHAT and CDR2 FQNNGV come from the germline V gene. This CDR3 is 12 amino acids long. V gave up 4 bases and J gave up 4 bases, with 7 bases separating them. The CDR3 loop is CASSSESYGYTF. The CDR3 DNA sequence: TGTGCCAGCAGCTCCGAGTCCTATGGCTACACCTTC.

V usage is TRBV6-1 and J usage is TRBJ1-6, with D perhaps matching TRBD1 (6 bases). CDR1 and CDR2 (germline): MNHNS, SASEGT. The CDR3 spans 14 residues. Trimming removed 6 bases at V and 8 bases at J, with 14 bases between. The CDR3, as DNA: TGTGCCAGCAGCGACCAGGGGTTGTATTCACCCCTCCACTTT. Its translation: CASSDQGLYSPLHF.

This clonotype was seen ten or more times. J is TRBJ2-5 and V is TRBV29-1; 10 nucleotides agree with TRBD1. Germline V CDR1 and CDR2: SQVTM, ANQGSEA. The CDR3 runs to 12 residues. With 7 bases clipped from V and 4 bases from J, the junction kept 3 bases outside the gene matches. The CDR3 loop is CSARTGGETQYF. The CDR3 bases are TGCAGCGCACGGACAGGGGGAGAGACCCAGTACTTC.

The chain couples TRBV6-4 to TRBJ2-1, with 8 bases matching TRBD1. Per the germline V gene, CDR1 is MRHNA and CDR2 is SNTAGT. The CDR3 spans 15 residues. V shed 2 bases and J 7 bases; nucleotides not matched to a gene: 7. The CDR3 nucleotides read TGTGCCAGCAGTGACGGGCAGGGGGCGGGGAATGAGCAGTTCTTC. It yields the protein CASSDGQGAGNEQFF.

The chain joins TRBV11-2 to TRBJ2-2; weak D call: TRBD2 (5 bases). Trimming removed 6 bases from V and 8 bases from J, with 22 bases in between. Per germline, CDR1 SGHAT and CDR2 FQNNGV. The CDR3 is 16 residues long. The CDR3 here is CASRTARAPVFGELFF. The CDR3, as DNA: TGTGCCAGCAGGACCGCGAGGGCCCCTGTATTTGGGGAGCTGTTTTTT.

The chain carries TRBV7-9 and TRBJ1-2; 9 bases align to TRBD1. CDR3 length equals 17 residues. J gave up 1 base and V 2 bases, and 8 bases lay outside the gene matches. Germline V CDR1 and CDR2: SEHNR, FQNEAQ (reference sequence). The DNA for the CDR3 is TGTGCCAGCAGCTTACCCGGGACAGGGAAACTTAACTATGGCTACACCTTC. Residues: CASSLPGTGKLNYGYTF.

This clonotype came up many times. This chain's CDR3 is CASSQASGSSTDTQYF. DNA for the CDR3: TGCGCCAGCAGCCAAGCGAGCGGGAGTTCCACAGATACGCAGTATTTT. The chain uses TRBV4-1 and TRBJ2-3, with TRBD2 matching 8 bases. Per germline, CDR1 MGHRA and CDR2 YSYEKL. Trimming took 1 base from V and 2 from J; bases not matched to a gene: 5. The CDR3 runs to 16 residues.

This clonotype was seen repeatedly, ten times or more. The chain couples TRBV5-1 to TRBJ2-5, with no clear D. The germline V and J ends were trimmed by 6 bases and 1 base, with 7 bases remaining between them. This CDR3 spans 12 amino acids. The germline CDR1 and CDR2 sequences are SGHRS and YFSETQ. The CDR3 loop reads CASKQSQETQYF. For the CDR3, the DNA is TGCGCCAGCAAGCAGAGCCAAGAGACCCAGTACTTC. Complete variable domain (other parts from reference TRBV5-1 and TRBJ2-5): KAGVTQTPRYLIKTRGQQVTLSCSPISGHRSVSWYQQTPGQGLQFLFEYFSETQRNKGNFPGRFSGRQFSNSRSEMNVSTLELGDSALYLCASKQSQETQYFGPGTRLLVL.

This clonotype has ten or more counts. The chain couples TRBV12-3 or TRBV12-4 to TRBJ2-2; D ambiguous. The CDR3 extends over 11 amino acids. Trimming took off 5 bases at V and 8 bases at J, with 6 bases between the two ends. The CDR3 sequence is CASSLLGELFF. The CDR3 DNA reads TGTGCCAGCAGTCTTCTTGGGGAGCTGTTTTTT.

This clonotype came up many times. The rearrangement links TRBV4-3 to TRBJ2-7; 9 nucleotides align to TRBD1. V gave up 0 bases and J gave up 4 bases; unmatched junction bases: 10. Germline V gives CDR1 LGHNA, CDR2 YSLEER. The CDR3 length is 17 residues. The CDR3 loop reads CASSQDRRDRERYEQYF. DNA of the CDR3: TGCGCCAGCAGCCAAGATAGAAGGGACAGGGAAAGGTACGAGCAGTACTTC.

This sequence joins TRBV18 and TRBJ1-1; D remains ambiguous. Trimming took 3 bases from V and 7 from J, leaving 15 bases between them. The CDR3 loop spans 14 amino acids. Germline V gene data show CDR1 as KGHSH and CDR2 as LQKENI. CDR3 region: CASSPIPPESEAFF. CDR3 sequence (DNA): TGTGCCAGCTCACCGATCCCGCCAGAAAGTGAAGCTTTCTTT.

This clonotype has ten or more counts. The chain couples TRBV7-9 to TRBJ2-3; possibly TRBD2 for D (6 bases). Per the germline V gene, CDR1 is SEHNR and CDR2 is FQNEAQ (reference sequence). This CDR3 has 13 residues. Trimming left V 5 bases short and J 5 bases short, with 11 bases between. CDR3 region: CASSTRELDTQYF. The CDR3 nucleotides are TGTGCCAGCAGCACTCGGGAGTTAGATACGCAGTATTTT.